A selection of T cell receptor beta chains follows, all from one sample in a study of blood T cells in healthy people across ages. TCRdb re-called the 5' RACE reads with MiXCR, one entry per CDR3 protein. The data show roughly 1,500,000 distinct CDR3 sequences, roughly 45% seen once. Sequencing was done on a sample of blood. The source is a woman in her late teens or twenties in good health. CDR3s leave out the opening cysteine and the closing phenylalanine or tryptophan. Fields, in order: CDR3 length, clone size, D gene, V gene, CDR3 protein. A D gene is named only where the DNA matches it firmly. Size values are once, few and many counts, or a class for expanded clones, and some rows have none.

len: 19
abundance: .
d_gene: .
v_gene: TRBV12-3/TRBV12-4
CDR3aa: ASSLSFFWDAKPARPYEQY

len: 12
abundance: .
d_gene: .
v_gene: TRBV6-6
CDR3aa: ASSYSLTDTEAF

len: 12
abundance: .
d_gene: .
v_gene: TRBV6-2/TRBV6-3
CDR3aa: ASILARENYEQY

len: 13
abundance: .
d_gene: TRBD1
v_gene: TRBV25-1
CDR3aa: ASSELVEGARGYT

len: 14
abundance: few
d_gene: .
v_gene: TRBV5-1
CDR3aa: ASSPGVASSYNEQF

len: 11
abundance: .
d_gene: .
v_gene: TRBV10-3
CDR3aa: AISHGSTDTQY

len: 12
abundance: .
d_gene: .
v_gene: TRBV10-3
CDR3aa: AISDGSSGNTIY

len: 13
abundance: .
d_gene: TRBD1
v_gene: TRBV10-3
CDR3aa: AISGTGGTDSPLH

len: 11
abundance: .
d_gene: TRBD1
v_gene: TRBV20-1
CDR3aa: SASRQGASEQF

len: 14
abundance: .
d_gene: TRBD2
v_gene: TRBV9
CDR3aa: ASSVNGGATTDTQY

len: 12
abundance: .
d_gene: TRBD2
v_gene: TRBV5-1
CDR3aa: ASSTGLAFNEQY

len: 13
abundance: .
d_gene: .
v_gene: TRBV19
CDR3aa: ASSPGGARYQPQH

len: 13
abundance: many
d_gene: TRBD2
v_gene: TRBV7-3
CDR3aa: ASSYSGGPSYEQY

len: 15
abundance: .
d_gene: TRBD2
v_gene: TRBV27
CDR3aa: ASSFASGPRAKNIQY

len: 11
abundance: few
d_gene: .
v_gene: TRBV2
CDR3aa: ASSEGYGYGYT

len: 12
abundance: .
d_gene: .
v_gene: TRBV6-6
CDR3aa: ASSYSSSSHEQY

len: 13
abundance: few
d_gene: .
v_gene: TRBV9
CDR3aa: ASSVAKGTNYGYT

len: 15
abundance: few
d_gene: .
v_gene: TRBV2
CDR3aa: ASSETGALRGKNIQY

len: 14
abundance: .
d_gene: .
v_gene: TRBV7-9
CDR3aa: ASSSWGRLMNTEAF

len: 11
abundance: .
d_gene: .
v_gene: TRBV25-1
CDR3aa: ASSETHRMEAF

len: 11
abundance: .
d_gene: .
v_gene: TRBV18
CDR3aa: ASSPEGSNEQF

len: 9
abundance: few
d_gene: .
v_gene: TRBV21-1
CDR3aa: ARALYEKLF

len: 14
abundance: .
d_gene: .
v_gene: TRBV4-1
CDR3aa: ASSQEGEALGDTQY

len: 12
abundance: .
d_gene: .
v_gene: TRBV20-1
CDR3aa: SARGYGVSYEQY

len: 10
abundance: .
d_gene: TRBD1
v_gene: TRBV12-3/TRBV12-4
CDR3aa: ASTQTGDIQY

len: 11
abundance: few
d_gene: TRBD1
v_gene: TRBV28
CDR3aa: ASSQGATETQY

len: 11
abundance: .
d_gene: .
v_gene: TRBV20-1
CDR3aa: SAEDFPYNEQF

len: 13
abundance: few
d_gene: TRBD1
v_gene: TRBV5-1
CDR3aa: ASSLAPGQGAGYT

len: 9
abundance: .
d_gene: .
v_gene: TRBV3-1
CDR3aa: TSSQAGATF